This TCR beta chain was documented in a study of control samples from healthy donors and cancer patients. Using immunoSEQ multiplex PCR, the repertoire was profiled, and TCRdb retains in-frame clones only, with some absent. This sample has over 100,000 clones; 88% occur once, and the top ten carry about 3.2%. Material for sequencing was blood. The clonotype comes from a man aged 35 to 55 in good health.

The CDR3 is CASSYSLRQGNYGYTF. DNA of the CDR3: TGTGCCAGCAGTTACTCGTTGCGACAGGGAAACTATGGCTACACCTTC. V gene TRBV6-5 combines with J gene TRBJ1-2, with 7 bases that match TRBD1. Germline V lookup: CDR1 MNHEY, CDR2 SVGAGI. The CDR3 totals 16 residues. J lost 2 bases, V lost 0 bases, and 6 bases had no gene match.